This TCR beta chain was sequenced in a study of Graves' ophthalmopathy and Graves' hyperthyroidism. Amplification of TCR beta CDR3 regions used RNA transcripts. Amplification began with first-round RT-PCR using HTBI primers, then second-round multiplex PCR was performed. TCRdb re-called the multiplex PCR reads through MiXCR, storing one row per CDR3 protein. Of over a million distinct CDR3 sequences listed, 35% to 40% are singletons. V was cut by 2 bases and J by 13 bases, with 8 bases left in between. Germline values: CDR1 SQVTM, CDR2 ANQGSEA. CDR3 length equals 10 residues. Whole-study findings and limits: Blood also held most thyroid clonotypes expanded above 0.001 frequency. Both an approximately 68% sensitivity and an approximately 72% specificity characterized the model's predictions of ophthalmopathy progression.

This clonotype has at least ten counts. Its antigen is undetermined. Among the exclusions were patients with other autoimmune diseases, uncontrolled infections, pregnancy or lactation. The receptor was derived from an adult man with Graves' hyperthyroidism. The rearrangement uses TRBV29-1 and TRBJ1-4; no reliable D call. Sequencing input: peripheral blood or thyroid tissue (not recorded which). The CDR3 reads CSVESGILFF. CDR3 sequence (DNA): TGCAGCGTTGAATCTGGCATACTGTTTTTT. Complete variable domain (other parts from reference TRBV29-1 and TRBJ1-4): SAVISQKPSRDICQRGTSLTIQCQVDSQVTMMFWYRQQPGQSLTLIATANQGSEATYESGFVIDKFPISRPNLTFSTLTVSNMSPEDSSIYLCSVESGILFFGSGTQLSVL.